Listed below are T cell receptor beta chains from one sample, sequenced in a study of T cell repertoires in cytomegalovirus infection. These receptors are not linked to any known antigen. TCRdb called the reads again in MiXCR, with one record for every CDR3 protein. The sample has around 130,000 distinct CDR3 sequences; roughly a quarter are singletons. Sequencing was carried out using PBMCs, sequenced either directly or after in vitro stimulation (not recorded which). All receptors derive from a human donor in good health (CMV status not recorded). Some clones in this sample may be carry-over from other donors' samples. Both conserved end residues are part of each CDR3. D genes are given only for firm matches. Expanded clones are given a class, and other clones once, few, many or no size at all.

D,size,J,V,CDR3,DNA
NA,NA,TRBJ1-2,TRBV7-2,CASSLGDREYGYTF,TGTGCCAGCAGCTTAGGGGATCGGGAGTATGGCTACACCTTC
TRBD1,NA,TRBJ2-7,TRBV10-3,CATARREGQVRGWQYF,TGTGCCACCGCCCGTCGTGAGGGACAGGTCCGGGGTTGGCAGTACTTC
NA,many,TRBJ2-2,TRBV7-9,CASTRTPTNGELFF,TGTGCCAGCACCCGGACACCCACCAACGGGGAGCTGTTTTTT
NA,NA,TRBJ2-3,TRBV29-1,CSVERSGADTQYF,TGCAGCGTTGAAAGGTCAGGGGCGGATACGCAGTATTTT
NA,few,TRBJ1-5,TRBV28,CASSLFSGNQPQHF,TGTGCCAGCAGTTTATTCAGTGGCAATCAGCCCCAGCATTTT
TRBD2,few,TRBJ2-1,TRBV7-2,CASSLARGGRDEQFF,TGTGCCAGCAGCTTAGCGCGGGGGGGGAGGGATGAGCAGTTCTTC
NA,NA,TRBJ2-5,TRBV20-1,CSAPPSGVETQYF,TGCAGTGCTCCCCCCTCCGGGGTGGAGACCCAGTACTTC
NA,NA,TRBJ1-1,TRBV6-5,CASIEGRAINTEAFF,TGTGCCAGCATAGAGGGCAGGGCCATAAACACTGAAGCTTTCTTT
NA,many,TRBJ1-3,TRBV7-2,CASTDPAQGIAGNTIYF,TGTGCCAGCACCGACCCCGCCCAGGGGATTGCCGGAAACACCATATATTTT
TRBD1,NA,TRBJ1-6,TRBV2,CASSEDRRSLSLHF,TGTGCCAGCAGTGAGGACAGGAGAAGTCTGTCCCTCCACTTT
NA,NA,TRBJ2-6,TRBV7-2,CASSLWAGMSSGANVLTF,TGTGCCAGCAGCTTATGGGCAGGAATGAGCTCTGGGGCCAACGTCCTGACTTTC
TRBD2,NA,TRBJ2-3,TRBV7-2,CASSLLGRDLWGTDTQYF,TGTGCCAGCAGCTTACTAGGGAGGGATCTTTGGGGCACAGATACGCAGTATTTT
NA,NA,TRBJ2-3,TRBV4-1,CASSLLLVNTDTQYF,TGCGCCAGCAGCCTCCTCTTGGTAAACACAGATACGCAGTATTTT
TRBD1,few,TRBJ1-4,TRBV19,CASSMTGANEKLFF,TGTGCCAGTAGTATGACAGGGGCTAATGAAAAACTGTTTTTT
NA,many,TRBJ1-5,TRBV7-8,CASTRRGSNQPQHF,TGTGCCAGCACCCGGAGGGGGAGCAATCAGCCCCAGCATTTT